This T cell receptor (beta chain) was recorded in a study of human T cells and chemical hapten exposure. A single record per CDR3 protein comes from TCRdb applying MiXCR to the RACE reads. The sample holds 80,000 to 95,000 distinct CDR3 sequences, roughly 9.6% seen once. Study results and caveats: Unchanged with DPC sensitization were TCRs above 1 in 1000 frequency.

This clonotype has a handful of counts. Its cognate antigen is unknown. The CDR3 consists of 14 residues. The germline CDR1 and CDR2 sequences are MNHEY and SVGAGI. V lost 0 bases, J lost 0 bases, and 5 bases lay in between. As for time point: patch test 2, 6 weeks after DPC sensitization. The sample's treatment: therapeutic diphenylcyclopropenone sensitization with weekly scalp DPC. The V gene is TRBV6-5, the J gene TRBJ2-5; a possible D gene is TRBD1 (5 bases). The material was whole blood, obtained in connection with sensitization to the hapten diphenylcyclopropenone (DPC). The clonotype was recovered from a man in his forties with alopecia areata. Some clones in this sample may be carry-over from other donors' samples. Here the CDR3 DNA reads TGTGCCAGCAGTTACTCAGGGGACCAAGAGACCCAGTACTTC. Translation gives CASSYSGDQETQYF.